This T cell receptor beta chain was sequenced during a study of T cell responses to AZD1222 COVID-19 vaccine. Study observations and caveats: Repertoire sampling happened only post peak T cell response.

Comment on this clone: The antigen is not known.

Some clones are missing from TCRdb's copy, which holds only in-frame ones; the method was immunoSEQ multiplex PCR. The data hold around 160,000 clones, with about 92% observed a single time. The CDR3 loop spans 15 amino acids. The V segment lost 5 bases and the J segment 7 bases; nucleotides outside the gene matches: 5. Germline-derived CDR1 and CDR2 are MNHEY and SMNVEV (reference sequence). The source material was peripheral blood, sampled on day 0 of AZD1222 vaccination. The chain employs TRBV27 and TRBJ2-1; 13 nucleotides align to TRBD2. The receptor's source is an adult in good health. The CDR3 here is CASSPRLAGGNEQFF. The CDR3 bases are TGTGCCAGCAGTCCCAGACTAGCGGGAGGTAATGAGCAGTTCTTC.